This TCR beta chain was recovered during a study of T cells in Graves' hyperthyroidism and ophthalmopathy. Study conclusions and caveats: Most thyroid clonotypes with frequency above 0.001 were detected in blood. From stable hyperthyroidism, ophthalmopathy was set apart by a 13 V-J model.

Regions amplified from RNA transcripts were the TCR beta CDR3 regions. The TCR CDR3 was amplified in a first-round RT-PCR using the HTBI primer set. TCRdb used MiXCR to reprocess the multiplex PCR reads, holding one entry per CDR3 protein. This sample has hundreds of thousands of distinct CDR3 sequences; roughly 15% occur once, and the top ten carry around 12%. The CDR3 is made up of 14 amino acids. Trimming stripped 3 bases from V and 4 bases from J, with 15 bases between. Germline values: CDR1 GTSNPN, CDR2 SVGIG (reference sequence). Exclusion of patients followed from uncontrolled infection, other autoimmune disease, pregnancy or lactation. The study based diagnoses on clinical symptoms, serum thyroxine and TRAb, thyroid ultrasound and orbital computed tomography. This clonotype has ten or more counts. Its target is not known.

The clonotype originates from a woman between 50 and 59 years old with Graves' ophthalmopathy. The chain couples TRBV30 to TRBJ1-2; D is undetermined. The sample taken for sequencing was blood. This CDR3 is CAWRAHPNFYGYTF. The DNA for the CDR3 is TGTGCCTGGAGAGCACACCCCAACTTCTATGGCTACACCTTC.